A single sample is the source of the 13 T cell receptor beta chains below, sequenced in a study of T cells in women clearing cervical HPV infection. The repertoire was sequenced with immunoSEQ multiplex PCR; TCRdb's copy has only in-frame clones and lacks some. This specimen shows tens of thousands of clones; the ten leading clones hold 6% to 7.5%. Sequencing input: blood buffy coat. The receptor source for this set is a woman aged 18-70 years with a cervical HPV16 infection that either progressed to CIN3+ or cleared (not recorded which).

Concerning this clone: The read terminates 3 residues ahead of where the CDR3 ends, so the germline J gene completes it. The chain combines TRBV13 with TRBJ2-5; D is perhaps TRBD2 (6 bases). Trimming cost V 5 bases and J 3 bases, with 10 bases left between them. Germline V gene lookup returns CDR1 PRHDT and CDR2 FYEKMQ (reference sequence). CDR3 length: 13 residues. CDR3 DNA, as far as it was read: TGTGCCAGCAGCAGCCGACTAGAAGAGACC. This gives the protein CASSSRLEET. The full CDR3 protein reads CASSSRLEETQYF.

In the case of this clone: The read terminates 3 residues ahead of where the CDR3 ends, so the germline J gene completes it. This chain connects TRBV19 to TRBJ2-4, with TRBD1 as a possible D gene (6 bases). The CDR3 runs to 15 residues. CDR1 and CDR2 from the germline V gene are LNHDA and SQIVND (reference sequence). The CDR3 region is CASSIAAGANYGQYF. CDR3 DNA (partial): TGTGCCAGTAGTATTGCGGCAGGGGCTAACTATGGT. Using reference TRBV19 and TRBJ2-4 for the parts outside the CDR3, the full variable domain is DGGITQSPKYLFRKEGQNVTLSCEQNLNHDAMYWYRQDPGQGLRLIYYSQIVNDFQKGDIAEGYSVSREKKESFPLTVTSAQKNPTAFYLCASSIAAGANYGQYFGAGTRLSVL.

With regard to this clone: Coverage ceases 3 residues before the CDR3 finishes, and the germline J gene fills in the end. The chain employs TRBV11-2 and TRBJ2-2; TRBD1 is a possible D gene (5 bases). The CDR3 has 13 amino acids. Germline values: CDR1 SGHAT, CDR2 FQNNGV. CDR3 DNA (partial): TGTGCCAGCAGCTTAGGAACAGGTGAAAAG. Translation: CASSLGTGEK. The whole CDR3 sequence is CASSLGTGEKLFF. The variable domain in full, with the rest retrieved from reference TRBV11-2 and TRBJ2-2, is EAGVAQSPRYKIIEKRQSVAFWCNPISGHATLYWYQQILGQGPKLLIQFQNNGVVDDSQLPKDRFSAERLKGVDSTLKIQPAKLEDSAVYLCASSLGTGEKLFFGEGSRLTVL.

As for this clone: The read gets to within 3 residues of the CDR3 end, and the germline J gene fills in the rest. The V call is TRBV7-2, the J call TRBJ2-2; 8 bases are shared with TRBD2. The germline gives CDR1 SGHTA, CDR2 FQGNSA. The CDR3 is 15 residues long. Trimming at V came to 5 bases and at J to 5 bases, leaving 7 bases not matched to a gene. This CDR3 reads CASSRGTSKTGELFF. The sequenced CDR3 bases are TGTGCCAGCAGCAGGGGGACTAGTAAGACCGGGGAG.

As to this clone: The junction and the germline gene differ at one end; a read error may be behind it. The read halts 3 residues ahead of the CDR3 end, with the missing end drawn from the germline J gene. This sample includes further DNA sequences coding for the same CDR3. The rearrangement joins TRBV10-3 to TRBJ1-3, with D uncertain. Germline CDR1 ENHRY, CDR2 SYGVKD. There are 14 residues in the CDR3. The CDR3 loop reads CAISGTASGNTIYF. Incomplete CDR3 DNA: TGTGCCATCAGTGGCACAGCCTCTGGAAACACA.

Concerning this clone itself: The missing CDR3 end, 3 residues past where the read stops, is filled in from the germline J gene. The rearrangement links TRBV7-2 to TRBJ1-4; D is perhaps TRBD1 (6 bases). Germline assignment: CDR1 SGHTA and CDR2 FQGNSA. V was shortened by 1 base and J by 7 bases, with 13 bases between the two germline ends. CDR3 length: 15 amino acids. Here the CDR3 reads CASSLGGGRAEKLFF. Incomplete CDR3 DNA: TGTGCCAGCAGCTTAGGGGGGGGGCGCGCTGAAAAA.

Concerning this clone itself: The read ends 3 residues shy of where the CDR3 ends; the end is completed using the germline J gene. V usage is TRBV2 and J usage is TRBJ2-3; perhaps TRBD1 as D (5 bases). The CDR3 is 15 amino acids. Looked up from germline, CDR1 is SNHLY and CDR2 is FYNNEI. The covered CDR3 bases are TGTGCCAGCAGTGTTGTAGCAGGGAACAATCAGCCG. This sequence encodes CASSVVAGNNQP. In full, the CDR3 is CASSVVAGNNQPQYF.

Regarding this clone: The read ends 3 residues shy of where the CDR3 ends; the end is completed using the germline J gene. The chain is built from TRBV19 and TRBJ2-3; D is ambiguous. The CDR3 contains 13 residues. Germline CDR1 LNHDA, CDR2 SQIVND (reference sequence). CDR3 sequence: CASRGRAQETQYF. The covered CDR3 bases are TGTGCCAGTAGGGGCCGCGCGCAAGAGACG.

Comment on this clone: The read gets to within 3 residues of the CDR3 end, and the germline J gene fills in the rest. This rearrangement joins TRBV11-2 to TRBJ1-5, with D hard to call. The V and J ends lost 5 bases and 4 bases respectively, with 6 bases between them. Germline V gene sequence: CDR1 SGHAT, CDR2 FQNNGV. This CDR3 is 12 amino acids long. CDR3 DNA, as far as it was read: TGTGCCAGCAGCACCTATAATCAGCCC. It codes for CASSTYNQP. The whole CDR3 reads CASSTYNQPQHF.

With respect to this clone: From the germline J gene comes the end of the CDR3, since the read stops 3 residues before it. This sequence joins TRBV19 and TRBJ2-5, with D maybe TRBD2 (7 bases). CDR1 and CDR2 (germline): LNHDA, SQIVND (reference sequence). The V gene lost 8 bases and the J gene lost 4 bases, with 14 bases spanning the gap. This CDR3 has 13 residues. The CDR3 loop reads CASGSGGLETQYF. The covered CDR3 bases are TGTGCCAGTGGGTCCGGGGGGCTAGAGACC.

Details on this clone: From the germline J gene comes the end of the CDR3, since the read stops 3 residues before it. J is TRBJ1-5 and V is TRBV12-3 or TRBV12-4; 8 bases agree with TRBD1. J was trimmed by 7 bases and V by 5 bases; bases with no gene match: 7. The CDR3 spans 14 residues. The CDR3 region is CASSTDRGRQPQHF. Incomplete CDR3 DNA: TGTGCCAGCAGTACCGACAGGGGCAGACAGCCC.

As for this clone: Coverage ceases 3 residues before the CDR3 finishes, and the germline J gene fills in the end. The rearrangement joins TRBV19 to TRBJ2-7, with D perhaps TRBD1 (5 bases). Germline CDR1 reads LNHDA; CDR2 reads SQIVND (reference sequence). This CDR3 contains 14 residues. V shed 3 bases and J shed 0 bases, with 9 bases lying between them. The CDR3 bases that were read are TGTGCCAGTAGTATCTCACAGGCCTCCTACGAG. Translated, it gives CASSISQASYE. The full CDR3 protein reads CASSISQASYEQYF.

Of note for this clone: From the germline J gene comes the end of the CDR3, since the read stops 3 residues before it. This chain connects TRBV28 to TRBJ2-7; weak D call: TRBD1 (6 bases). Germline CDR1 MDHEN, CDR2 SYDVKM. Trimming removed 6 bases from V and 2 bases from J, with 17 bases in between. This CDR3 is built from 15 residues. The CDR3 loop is CASRRESGVPYEQYF. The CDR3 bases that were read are TGTGCCAGCAGGAGGGAGTCAGGGGTCCCCTACGAG. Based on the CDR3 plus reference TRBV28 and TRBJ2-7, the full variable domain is DVKVTQSSRYLVKRTGEKVFLECVQDMDHENMFWYRQDPGLGLRLIYFSYDVKMKEKGDIPEGYSVSREKKERFSLILESASTNQTSMYLCASRRESGVPYEQYFGPGTRLTVT.